The 28 T cell receptor beta chains given below trace back to one sample, sequenced in a study of shared clonotypes between healthy human individuals. The table came from immunoSEQ multiplex PCR; TCRdb's copy has only in-frame clones and leaves some out. The table lists millions of clones, around 94% of them singletons, with around 0.14% in the top ten. The sequencing sample was made of naive CD4+ T cells sorted from blood. Subset specified: CD45RA+ positively selected. Every receptor here comes from a man aged 18 to 29 in good health.

This sequence joins TRBV18 and TRBJ2-2; D unresolved. Germline CDR1 reads KGHSH; CDR2 reads LQKENI. The germline V and J ends were trimmed by 1 base and 1 base, with 10 bases remaining between them. This CDR3 comprises 16 residues. In DNA, the CDR3 is TGTGCCAGCTCACCACTAGGTGTCGGGAACACCGGGGAGCTGTTTTTT. Its translation is CASSPLGVGNTGELFF. The full variable domain, rest sourced from reference TRBV18 and TRBJ2-2, is NAGVMQNPRHLVRRRGQEARLRCSPMKGHSHVYWYRQLPEEGLKFMVYLQKENIIDESGMPKERFSAEFPKEGPSILRIQQVVRGDSAAYFCASSPLGVGNTGELFFGEGSRLTVL.

The chain uses TRBV6-5 and TRBJ2-1; D possibly matches TRBD1 or TRBD2 (5 bases each). CDR1 MNHEY and CDR2 SVGAGI come from the germline V gene. There are 15 residues in the CDR3. V was cut by 2 bases and J by 4 bases, with 12 bases left in between. The CDR3: CASSYEAGGYNEQFF. DNA of the CDR3: TGTGCCAGCAGTTACGAGGCTGGGGGTTACAATGAGCAGTTCTTC.

The V call is TRBV9, the J call TRBJ1-1, with D perhaps matching TRBD1 (6 bases). Germline V gene lookup returns CDR1 SGDLS and CDR2 YYNGEE. The CDR3 loop spans 15 amino acids. V shed 0 bases and J shed 0 bases, with 9 bases lying between them. The CDR3 region has the DNA TGTGCCAGCAGCGTAGAGGGGGTGGTGAACACTGAAGCTTTCTTT. Translating gives CASSVEGVVNTEAFF.

This sequence joins TRBV6-6 and TRBJ2-3; D might be TRBD1 or TRBD2, each matching 5 bases. CDR1 and CDR2 (germline): MNHNY, SVGAGI (reference sequence). Trimming shortened V by 7 bases and J by 2 bases, and 13 bases separated the two germline ends. The length of the CDR3 is 14 residues. CDR3 in amino acids: CASIPDGTTDTQYF. CDR3 nucleotide sequence: TGTGCCAGCATTCCGGACGGGACCACAGATACGCAGTATTTT.

V gene TRBV6-5 combines with J gene TRBJ1-1; D possibly corresponds to TRBD1 (5 bases). CDR3 size: 12 residues. Germline CDR1 is MNHEY and CDR2 is SVGAGI. V was clipped by 1 base and J by 11 bases, with 11 bases between them. The CDR3 bases are TGTGCCAGCAGTTACTTGGGCGGGGGGGCTTTCTTT. It yields the protein CASSYLGGGAFF.

The chain is built from TRBV19 and TRBJ1-6; D uncertain. Trimming removed 7 bases at V and 9 bases at J, with 16 bases between. The CDR3 has 14 amino acids. Germline V gene data show CDR1 as LNHDA and CDR2 as SQIVND (reference sequence). The CDR3 coding sequence is TGTGCCAGTACCGTTGACGGATTGGGTTCACCCCTCCACTTT. Protein product: CASTVDGLGSPLHF.

The rearrangement joins TRBV2 to TRBJ1-2, with 10 bases matching TRBD1. The ends lost 6 bases at V and 4 bases at J; junction bases unmatched: 8. Germline V lookup: CDR1 SNHLY, CDR2 FYNNEI. This CDR3 is built from 15 residues. CDR3 bases: TGTGCCAGCAGGAGTGGACAGGGGGAGACCTATGGCTACACCTTC. This translates into CASRSGQGETYGYTF.

The V gene is TRBV7-8, the J gene TRBJ2-1; TRBD1 or TRBD2 may be the D gene (6 bases each). V gave up 0 bases and J gave up 6 bases, with 15 bases separating them. The V gene's germline CDR1 is SGHVS and CDR2 FQNEAQ. The CDR3 consists of 16 residues. CDR3 nucleotides: TGTGCCAGCAGCTTAGCCGGGTGGGGGGCAGGCAATGAGCAGTTCTTC. Protein product: CASSLAGWGAGNEQFF.

This chain joins TRBV7-2 and TRBJ1-1; D gene uncertain. The CDR3 sequence is 15 residues long. Germline V lookup: CDR1 SGHTA, CDR2 FQGNSA. The V gene lost 0 bases and the J gene lost 8 bases, with 16 bases spanning the gap. CDR3 sequence reads: CASSLAGSWLGEAFF. The DNA for the CDR3 is TGTGCCAGCAGCTTAGCGGGTTCGTGGTTGGGGGAAGCTTTCTTT. Looking up the rest from reference TRBV7-2 and TRBJ1-1 gives the full variable domain: GAGVSQSPSNKVTEKGKDVELRCDPISGHTALYWYRQSLGQGLEFLIYFQGNSAPDKSGLPSDRFSAERTGGSVSTLTIQRTQQEDSAVYLCASSLAGSWLGEAFFGQGTRLTVV.

The V and J genes are TRBV5-4 and TRBJ1-4; D gene unclear. Germline CDR1 reads SGHNT; CDR2 reads YYREEE (reference sequence). The V and J ends lost 0 bases and 0 bases respectively, with 12 bases between them. There are 17 residues in the CDR3. Written as DNA, the CDR3 is TGTGCCAGCAGCTTGGATTTGAGGATGGCAACTAATGAAAAACTGTTTTTT. Its protein product is CASSLDLRMATNEKLFF.

To note about this clone: The sample holds other DNA sequences that translate to the same CDR3. The V gene is TRBV5-1, the J gene TRBJ1-1; D not resolved. Germline V lookup: CDR1 SGHRS, CDR2 YFSETQ. The CDR3 contains 13 residues. V lost 1 base and J lost 0, with 4 bases in between. The CDR3 here is CASSLSMNTEAFF. The DNA of the CDR3 is TGCGCCAGCAGCTTGTCCATGAACACTGAAGCTTTCTTT. The full variable domain, with the rest looked up from reference TRBV5-1 and TRBJ1-1, is KAGVTQTPRYLIKTRGQQVTLSCSPISGHRSVSWYQQTPGQGLQFLFEYFSETQRNKGNFPGRFSGRQFSNSRSEMNVSTLELGDSALYLCASSLSMNTEAFFGQGTRLTVV.

The J gene is TRBJ2-2, the V gene TRBV5-5; 14 nucleotides align to TRBD2. The CDR3 is 16 residues long. Germline CDR1 reads SGHKS; CDR2 reads YYEKEE (reference sequence). J was trimmed by 5 bases and V by 4 bases; bases with no gene match: 4. DNA of the CDR3: TGTGCCAGCAGCGGGACTAGCGGGGGTCAGACCGGGGAGCTGTTTTTT. Its protein product is CASSGTSGGQTGELFF.

V is TRBV4-2 and J is TRBJ1-5; D gene uncertain. Germline values: CDR1 LGHNA, CDR2 YNFKEQ. V lost 3 bases and J lost 7, with 13 bases in between. This CDR3 region has 14 residues. The CDR3 is CASSQVGISQPQHF. CDR3 sequence (DNA): TGTGCCAGCAGCCAGGTGGGGATTTCCCAGCCCCAGCATTTT.

The V call is TRBV29-1, the J call TRBJ1-2; the match to TRBD1 covers 7 bases. V was pared by 4 bases and J by 7 bases, with 3 bases of the junction left unmatched. Germline-derived CDR1 and CDR2 are SQVTM and ANQGSEA. CDR3 length: 11 residues. For the CDR3, the DNA is TGCAGCGTTGTAGGGGGCGGTGGCTACACCTTC. Translated, it gives CSVVGGGGYTF.

The chain employs TRBV4-3 and TRBJ1-1; no clear D gene. CDR1 is LGHNA and CDR2 is YSLEER in the germline V gene. This CDR3 region has 16 residues. Trimming removed 0 bases from V and 5 bases from J, with 16 bases in between. Here the CDR3 reads CASSQEQGWILTEAFF. The CDR3 DNA reads as TGCGCCAGCAGCCAAGAACAAGGGTGGATATTGACTGAAGCTTTCTTT.

This clone appeared a single time. The chain is built from TRBV5-1 and TRBJ2-7; possibly TRBD2 for D (5 bases). The CDR3 extends over 13 amino acids. Trimming stripped 2 bases from V and 3 bases from J, with 9 bases between. Germline V gene sequence: CDR1 SGHRS, CDR2 YFSETQ. The CDR3 nucleotides read TGCGCCAGCAGCTTTGCAGGAGGCTACGAGCAGTACTTC. It specifies CASSFAGGYEQYF. Full variable domain (missing parts from reference TRBV5-1 and TRBJ2-7): KAGVTQTPRYLIKTRGQQVTLSCSPISGHRSVSWYQQTPGQGLQFLFEYFSETQRNKGNFPGRFSGRQFSNSRSEMNVSTLELGDSALYLCASSFAGGYEQYFGPGTRLTVT.

The genes are TRBV7-2 and TRBJ2-1; D possibly corresponds to TRBD2 (5 bases). The ends were cut back, 7 bases at V and 0 bases at J, with 16 bases in the middle. The CDR3 extends over 16 amino acids. Germline CDR1 SGHTA, CDR2 FQGNSA. The CDR3 protein is CASTRLGIFSYNEQFF. In nucleotides, the CDR3 is TGTGCCAGCACCAGGCTCGGGATATTCTCCTACAATGAGCAGTTCTTC.

This clone occurred once. Other DNA sequences in this sample translate to the same CDR3. The rearrangement links TRBV2 to TRBJ1-5; no clear D. CDR1 and CDR2 from the germline V gene are SNHLY and FYNNEI. The CDR3 runs 13 residues. Trimming removed 5 bases from V and 0 bases from J, with 5 bases in between. The CDR3 here is CASSRDSNQPQHF. CDR3 in DNA: TGTGCCAGCAGTCGCGATAGCAATCAGCCCCAGCATTTT.

The rearrangement uses TRBV29-1 and TRBJ1-2; 9 nucleotides align to TRBD1. CDR1 SQVTM and CDR2 ANQGSEA come from the germline V gene. The J segment lost 4 bases and the V segment lost 4 bases, leaving 4 bases of the junction unmatched. This CDR3 comprises 13 residues. The chain's CDR3 is CSVGDREGYGYTF. CDR3 coding DNA: TGCAGCGTTGGGGACAGGGAGGGCTATGGCTACACCTTC. Supplemented by reference TRBV29-1 and TRBJ1-2, the full variable domain reads SAVISQKPSRDICQRGTSLTIQCQVDSQVTMMFWYRQQPGQSLTLIATANQGSEATYESGFVIDKFPISRPNLTFSTLTVSNMSPEDSSIYLCSVGDREGYGYTFGSGTRLTVV.

V usage is TRBV29-1 and J usage is TRBJ1-5; D is undetermined. V was pared by 6 bases and J by 2 bases, with 8 bases between. The germline CDR1 and CDR2 sequences are SQVTM and ANQGSEA. This CDR3 is 12 amino acids long. The CDR3 coding sequence is TGCAGCGTACAATATGGCAATCAGCCCCAGCATTTT. This codes for CSVQYGNQPQHF.

As concerns this clone: The identical CDR3 is also encoded by other nucleotide sequences in the sample. This chain joins TRBV5-1 and TRBJ2-5, with 7 bases identical to TRBD1. The CDR3 has 15 residues. The ends lost 0 bases at V and 4 bases at J; junction bases unmatched: 6. The germline gives CDR1 SGHRS, CDR2 YFSETQ. The CDR3 nucleotides are TGCGCCAGCAGCTTGGGGCCAGGGGGACGAGAGACCCAGTACTTC. Its translation is CASSLGPGGRETQYF.

This sequence joins TRBV7-2 and TRBJ2-1, with TRBD2 identical over 9 bases. The CDR3 sequence is 16 residues long. Losses at the gene ends were 2 bases for V and 2 bases for J; bases not matched to a gene: 4. Germline loops: CDR1 SGHTA, CDR2 FQGNSA. In DNA form, the CDR3 reads TGTGCCAGCAGCTTATGGGCTAGCGGGGCCTACAATGAGCAGTTCTTC. Amino acids: CASSLWASGAYNEQFF.

The V and J genes are TRBV18 and TRBJ1-5; maybe TRBD1 (6 bases). This CDR3 comprises 15 residues. V was trimmed by 10 bases and J by 3 bases, leaving 19 bases between them. The germline gives CDR1 KGHSH, CDR2 LQKENI. The CDR3 region is CAIARRGGHNQPQHF. In DNA form, the CDR3 reads TGTGCCATCGCCAGGAGGGGGGGTCACAATCAGCCCCAGCATTTT.

This rearrangement joins TRBV4-3 to TRBJ2-1; no definite D call. Germline-derived CDR1 and CDR2 are LGHNA and YSLEER. Trimming shortened V by 0 bases and J by 3 bases, and 12 bases separated the two germline ends. This CDR3 comprises 16 residues. This chain's CDR3 is CASSQDPTGNYNEQFF. CDR3 nucleotide sequence: TGCGCCAGCAGCCAAGACCCGACGGGTAACTACAATGAGCAGTTCTTC.

This chain uses TRBV19 with TRBJ2-3; no clear D gene. V was trimmed by 3 bases and J by 3 bases, leaving 10 bases between them. CDR3 length: 14 residues. CDR1 is LNHDA and CDR2 is SQIVND in the germline V gene (reference sequence). CDR3 nucleotide sequence: TGTGCCAGTAGTATTAGTTCTTTAACAGATACGCAGTATTTT. Protein product: CASSISSLTDTQYF.

CDR3 protein: CSVAGQGEKLFF. For the CDR3, the DNA is TGCAGCGTCGCGGGACAGGGTGAAAAACTGTTTTTT. This chain connects TRBV29-1 to TRBJ1-4, with 9 positions matching TRBD1. There are 12 residues in the CDR3. Germline CDR1 is SQVTM and CDR2 is ANQGSEA. V lost 6 bases, J lost 7 bases, and 3 bases stayed unmatched.

The J gene is TRBJ1-4, the V gene TRBV30; 7 bases map to TRBD1. Germline lookup yields CDR1 GTSNPN and CDR2 SVGIG (reference sequence). Trimming at V came to 5 bases and at J to 0 bases, leaving 21 bases not matched to a gene. This CDR3 region has 20 residues. The DNA for the CDR3 is TGTGCCTGGTTCGATCGGGCCAGGGGCCAGGGGGTTGCAACTAATGAAAAACTGTTTTTT. Translating gives CAWFDRARGQGVATNEKLFF.

This chain connects TRBV7-2 to TRBJ2-2; 8 nucleotides line up with TRBD1. Unmatched junction bases numbered 12, after V lost 4 bases and J lost 2 bases. The V gene's germline CDR1 is SGHTA and CDR2 FQGNSA. This CDR3 region has 18 residues. CDR3 DNA: TGTGCCAGCAGCTCCGCTGGGCGGGGACAGGCAAACACCGGGGAGCTGTTTTTT. Protein: CASSSAGRGQANTGELFF.